These 21 T cell receptor beta chains share one sample of origin, sequenced in a study of type 1 regulatory T cells. TCRdb used MiXCR to reprocess the reads, holding one entry per CDR3 protein. The top ten clones hold roughly 2.2% of a sample with over 55,000 distinct CDR3 sequences, around 49% of them seen once. The antigens for these receptors are not known. Sequenced sample: cultured non-Tr1 T cells, either the whole culture or a sorted T cell fraction (not recorded which). These receptors were collected from a human donor in good health.

J is TRBJ2-2 and V is TRBV10-3; D is perhaps TRBD2 (5 bases). This CDR3 spans 14 amino acids. Trimming removed 8 bases at V and 1 base at J, with 11 bases between. The germline V gene encodes CDR1 ENHRY and CDR2 SYGVKD. Here the CDR3 reads CAIWHGLNTGELFF. DNA for the CDR3: TGTGCCATCTGGCACGGACTGAACACCGGGGAGCTGTTTTTT.

This clonotype was detected once. It is likely a read error, because the conserved phenylalanine at the end of the CDR3 is missing. This rearrangement joins TRBV5-1 to TRBJ2-7; 8 bases align to TRBD1. Germline lookup yields CDR1 SGHRS and CDR2 YFSETQ. The junction had 11 bases not matched to a gene; V was cut back by 4 bases and J by 5 bases. This CDR3 spans 15 amino acids. This CDR3 is CASSPSRDRGDEQYL. The DNA of the CDR3 is TGCGCCAGCAGCCCCTCCCGAGACAGGGGCGACGAGCAGTACCTC.

A few counts support this clonotype. This CDR3 reads CASSPVILAGLGDTQYF. The CDR3 bases are TGTGCCAGCAGCCCGGTGATACTAGCTGGGTTGGGTGATACGCAGTATTTT. The chain has TRBV7-8 and TRBJ2-3, with D possibly matching TRBD2 (6 bases). The CDR3 runs 17 residues. The germline gives CDR1 SGHVS, CDR2 FQNEAQ. The V end was cut by 5 bases, the J end by 6 bases, with 24 bases between.

The chain combines TRBV7-9 with TRBJ1-2; unclear D gene. Trimming removed 5 bases at V and 9 bases at J, with 13 bases between. The CDR3 runs 12 residues. CDR1 is SEHNR and CDR2 is FQNEAQ in the germline V gene (reference sequence). Here the CDR3 reads CASSPRTESYTF. The CDR3 region has the DNA TGTGCCAGCAGCCCCAGGACGGAAAGCTACACCTTC. Filled out from reference TRBV7-9 and TRBJ1-2, the complete variable domain reads DTGVSQNPRHKITKRGQNVTFRCDPISEHNRLYWYRQTLGQGPEFLTYFQNEAQLEKSRLLSDRFSAERPKGSFSTLEIQRTEQGDSAMYLCASSPRTESYTFGSGTRLTVV.

Only a few counts were recorded for this clonotype. J is TRBJ1-2 and V is TRBV6-1; weak D call: TRBD1 (5 bases). The CDR3 runs to 15 residues. The germline CDR1 and CDR2 sequences are MNHNS and SASEGT. V was shortened by 0 bases and J by 8 bases, with 16 bases between the two germline ends. The DNA for the CDR3 is TGTGCCAGCAGTGAAGCGGTGGGGCTAACTTGGGGCTACACCTTC. Its translation: CASSEAVGLTWGYTF.

This clonotype was recorded a few times. J is TRBJ1-2 and V is TRBV28, with D perhaps TRBD1 (6 bases). Germline-derived CDR1 and CDR2 are MDHEN and SYDVKM. The CDR3 has 16 residues. The germline V and J ends were trimmed by 3 bases and 0 bases, with 14 bases remaining between them. The CDR3 sequence: CASSFSGQKANYGYTF. The CDR3 DNA follows: TGTGCCAGCAGTTTCTCCGGACAGAAAGCTAACTATGGCTACACCTTC.

V usage is TRBV20-1 and J usage is TRBJ1-5; 10 bases fit TRBD1. The trim removed 5 bases at V and 3 bases at J, leaving 10 bases unmatched. The CDR3 consists of 16 residues. Germline V gene lookup returns CDR1 DFQATT and CDR2 SNEGSKA (reference sequence). CDR3 protein: CSAQRTGTGVNQPQHF. The CDR3 coding sequence is TGCAGTGCTCAGAGAACCGGGACAGGGGTCAATCAGCCCCAGCATTTT.

This rearrangement joins TRBV5-1 to TRBJ1-2; D might be TRBD1 (5 bases). Germline CDR1 is SGHRS and CDR2 is YFSETQ. This CDR3 region has 16 residues. Between the trimmed V and J ends, which lost 0 bases and 4 bases, there was a span of 16 bases. CDR3 bases: TGCGCCAGCAGCTTGGAGGTTTCAGGGACGGGCTATGGCTACACCTTC. This gives the protein CASSLEVSGTGYGYTF. Supplemented by reference TRBV5-1 and TRBJ1-2, the full variable domain reads KAGVTQTPRYLIKTRGQQVTLSCSPISGHRSVSWYQQTPGQGLQFLFEYFSETQRNKGNFPGRFSGRQFSNSRSEMNVSTLELGDSALYLCASSLEVSGTGYGYTFGSGTRLTVV.

This clonotype came up a few times. The chain joins TRBV11-2 to TRBJ2-5, with 9 nucleotides matching TRBD2. Germline CDR1 SGHAT, CDR2 FQNNGV. The length of the CDR3 is 16 residues. The V gene end was trimmed by 5 bases and the J gene end by 4 bases; junction bases not matched to a gene: 11. CDR3 nucleotides: TGTGCCAGCAGCCTTGCGGGGGGGCTCGTTGCAGAGACCCAGTACTTC. Its protein product is CASSLAGGLVAETQYF.

The chain combines TRBV20-1 with TRBJ1-6, with a weak D call TRBD1 (5 bases). V shed 2 bases and J shed 0 bases, with 8 bases lying between them. This CDR3 has 15 residues. The germline V gene has CDR1 DFQATT and CDR2 SNEGSKA (reference sequence). The CDR3 spells CSARQGSSYNSPLHF. The DNA for the CDR3 is TGCAGTGCTAGACAGGGAAGCTCCTATAATTCACCCCTCCACTTT.

This clonotype came up a few times. The rearrangement links TRBV4-1 to TRBJ1-2; weak D call: TRBD1 (6 bases). CDR3 length equals 15 residues. V dropped 4 bases and J dropped 4 bases, with 16 bases sitting between them. CDR1 is MGHRA, CDR2 YSYEKL, per germline. The CDR3 DNA sequence: TGCGCCAGCAGCCCTGGGACTGTAGGGGGCTATGGCTACACCTTC. Translated, it gives CASSPGTVGGYGYTF.

This clonotype was seen more than once but under ten times. J is TRBJ1-2 and V is TRBV4-1; tentatively, D is TRBD1 (5 bases). The ends were cut back, 3 bases at V and 4 bases at J, with 12 bases in the middle. This CDR3 comprises 14 residues. Germline CDR1 reads MGHRA; CDR2 reads YSYEKL. The CDR3: CASSHPGTLYGYTF. The DNA of the CDR3 is TGCGCCAGCAGCCATCCCGGGACCCTCTATGGCTACACCTTC.

This clonotype has a single count. This chain links TRBV9 with TRBJ2-1, with D perhaps TRBD1 (6 bases). This CDR3 region has 13 residues. Germline values: CDR1 SGDLS, CDR2 YYNGEE. V lost 3 bases and J 10 bases, leaving 14 bases between the germline ends. The CDR3 nucleotides are TGTGCCAGCAGCGGGCTGGGGGCAGGGGAGCAGTTCTTC. Translating gives CASSGLGAGEQFF.

The genes are TRBV5-1 and TRBJ1-1; TRBD1 aligns across 9 bases. The CDR3 covers 16 residues. With V trimmed by 4 bases and J by 5 bases, 12 bases remained unmatched. Germline loops: CDR1 SGHRS, CDR2 YFSETQ. CDR3 coding DNA: TGCGCCAGCAGCGTCCTTACAGGGGGCGCGGGTACTGAAGCTTTCTTT. Its translation: CASSVLTGGAGTEAFF.

The V gene is TRBV7-2, the J gene TRBJ2-5; D is unresolved. Germline assignment: CDR1 SGHTA and CDR2 FQGNSA. V shed 5 bases and J shed 3 bases, with 4 bases lying between them. This CDR3 spans 11 amino acids. The chain's CDR3 is CASSPKETQYF. As DNA, the CDR3 is TGTGCCAGCAGCCCTAAAGAGACCCAGTACTTC.

The gene calls are TRBV5-1 and TRBJ1-2, with 7 bases matching TRBD1. V lost 4 bases to trimming and J lost 3 bases; unmatched junction nucleotides: 6. This CDR3 has 14 residues. CDR1 and CDR2 from the germline V gene are SGHRS and YFSETQ. This chain's CDR3 is CASSRTTGDYGYTF. CDR3 DNA: TGCGCCAGCAGCCGCACCACAGGGGACTATGGCTACACCTTC.

The DNA for the CDR3 is TGCGCCAGCAGCCCTGGGACAGGGGGGAATCAGCCCCAGCATTTT. Protein product: CASSPGTGGNQPQHF. The chain recombines TRBV5-1 with TRBJ1-5, with TRBD1 matching over 11 bases. V gave up 4 bases and J gave up 4 bases; unmatched junction bases: 4. This CDR3 contains 15 residues. Germline V lookup: CDR1 SGHRS, CDR2 YFSETQ.

The J gene is TRBJ2-3, the V gene TRBV12-3 or TRBV12-4; possible D gene TRBD2, 6 bases. This CDR3 has 16 residues. Trimming left V 1 base short and J 0 bases short, with 11 bases between. This chain's CDR3 is CASSLGVRGSTDTQYF. CDR3 DNA sequence: TGTGCCAGCAGTTTAGGGGTGCGGGGTAGCACAGATACGCAGTATTTT.

This clonotype was seen a handful of times. Compared with germline, one end of the junction differs, possibly owing to a read error. This chain joins TRBV14 and TRBJ1-1; tentative D call: TRBD1 (5 bases). The germline gives CDR1 SGHDN, CDR2 FVKESK. The length of the CDR3 is 14 residues. The DNA for the CDR3 is TGTGCCAGTAGCCAAATTCAGGGTAGGGGTACGGCTTTCTTT. Its protein is CASSQIQGRGTAFF.

This chain joins TRBV2 and TRBJ2-2; tentative D call: TRBD1 (6 bases). Trimming pared 5 bases from V and 0 bases from J, leaving 10 bases between. The CDR3 totals 15 residues. Germline V lookup: CDR1 SNHLY, CDR2 FYNNEI. Written as DNA, the CDR3 is TGTGCCAGCAGTCTTGACAGGACGAACACCGGGGAGCTGTTTTTT. As protein: CASSLDRTNTGELFF.

The chain carries TRBV2 and TRBJ2-1, with 11 nucleotides matching TRBD1. From germline, CDR1 is SNHLY and CDR2 FYNNEI. The CDR3 loop spans 14 amino acids. V was clipped by 6 bases and J by 9 bases; unmatched bases: 7. This chain's CDR3 is CASRGTGGSVEQFF. The CDR3 DNA reads as TGTGCCAGCAGGGGGACAGGGGGATCGGTTGAGCAGTTCTTC.